This paragraph reports one TCR beta chain. This entry belongs to a study of blood T cell repertoires in COVID-19. Study summary: COVID-19 samples from acute and convalescent phases originated in the United States, Italy and Spain.

Original methodology: Using reference gene primer amplification, nucleated cell counts were estimated. Profiling relied on immunoSEQ multiplex PCR, and the TCRdb table lists in-frame clones only, not all of them. The V and J calls and clone size are taken from that table; D and trimming were inferred from the DNA. The sample includes about 150,000 clones, about 87% seen only once; the top ten take approximately 40%. The CDR3 length is 16 residues. Germline V gene sequence: CDR1 LGHNA, CDR2 YSLEER. V shed 0 bases and J shed 2 bases, with 14 bases lying between them. The chain links TRBV4-3 to TRBJ2-7; D call uncertain. The sample was peripheral blood. The source is a man aged 45-60 years who had recovered from COVID-19. This CDR3 reads CASSQDRLPGAYEQYF. In nucleotides, the CDR3 is TGCGCCAGCAGCCAAGATCGCCTACCCGGAGCCTACGAGCAGTACTTC.